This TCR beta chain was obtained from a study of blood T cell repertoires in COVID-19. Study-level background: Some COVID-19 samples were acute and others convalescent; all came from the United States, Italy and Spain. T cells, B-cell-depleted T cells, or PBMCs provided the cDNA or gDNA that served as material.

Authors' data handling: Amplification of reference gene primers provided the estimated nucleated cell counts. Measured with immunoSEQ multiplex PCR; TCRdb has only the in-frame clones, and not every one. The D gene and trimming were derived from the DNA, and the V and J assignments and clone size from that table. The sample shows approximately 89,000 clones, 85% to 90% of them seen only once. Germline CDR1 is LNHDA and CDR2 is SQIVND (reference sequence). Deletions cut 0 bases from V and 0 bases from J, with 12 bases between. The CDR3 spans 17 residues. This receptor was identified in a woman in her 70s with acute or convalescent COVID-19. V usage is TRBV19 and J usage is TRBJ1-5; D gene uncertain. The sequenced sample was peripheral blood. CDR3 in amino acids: CASSIEEGSYSNQPQHF. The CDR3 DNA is TGTGCCAGTAGTATAGAGGAGGGAAGCTATAGCAATCAGCCCCAGCATTTT.